The T cell receptor (beta chain) under discussion was sequenced for a study of siplizumab effects on memory and regulatory T cells. As concerns this clone: Its target is unknown.

Study results and limitations: Suppression by proliferating Tregs derived from siplizumab cultures was not verified.

V shed 7 bases, J shed 15 bases, and the junction held 34 bases outside the gene matches. Germline V gene sequence: CDR1 SGHRS, CDR2 YFSETQ. This CDR3 is built from 20 residues. Sequencing was performed with immunoSEQ multiplex PCR; in TCRdb, only in-frame clones are kept and a portion is missing. This sample has 100,000 or so clones; roughly 90% occur once, and the top ten carry about 1.1%. This receptor was identified in a human donor in good health. This rearrangement joins TRBV5-1 to TRBJ2-2; 9 bases are shared with TRBD2. The sequencing sample was made of CD4+ T cells sorted from blood. The CDR3 DNA follows: TGCGCCAGCTTTTTTTATGGCGGGAGGGGCTCTTCGGCCAAGACCTCCGCTATGTTTTTT. This sequence encodes CASFFYGGRGSSAKTSAMFF.